The 6 T cell receptor beta chains below were found in one sample sequenced in a study of blood T cell repertoires in COVID-19. Using immunoSEQ multiplex PCR, the repertoire was profiled, and TCRdb retains in-frame clones only, with some absent. Found here are around 170,000 clones, roughly four fifths of them singletons; the top ten hold about 6%. The sequenced sample was peripheral blood. All receptors derive from a woman between 40 and 55 years old with acute or convalescent COVID-19.

V and J are TRBV6-5 and TRBJ1-2, with unresolved D. The CDR3 is 12 residues long. Trimming stripped 8 bases from V and 4 bases from J, with 11 bases between. CDR1 is MNHEY, CDR2 SVGAGI, per germline. The CDR3 reads CASGIAGYGYTF. Here the CDR3 DNA reads TGTGCCAGCGGGATAGCGGGCTATGGCTACACCTTC.

The J gene is TRBJ1-6, the V gene TRBV2; 7 nucleotides line up with TRBD1. The CDR3 is 16 residues long. J was trimmed by 0 bases and V by 8 bases; bases with no gene match: 7. Germline V gene sequence: CDR1 SNHLY, CDR2 FYNNEI. As DNA, the CDR3 is TGTGCCAGCGGCGGGACAGCCAGCTCCTATAATTCACCCCTCCACTTT. Translating it yields CASGGTASSYNSPLHF. Using reference TRBV2 and TRBJ1-6 for the parts outside the CDR3, the full variable domain is EPEVTQTPSHQVTQMGQEVILRCVPISNHLYFYWYRQILGQKVEFLVSFYNNEISEKSEIFDDQFSVERPDGSNFTLKIRSTKLEDSAMYFCASGGTASSYNSPLHFGNGTRLTVT.

This chain links TRBV15 with TRBJ1-3, with a tentative D call TRBD1 (6 bases). V was shortened by 5 bases and J by 0 bases, with 11 bases between the two germline ends. The CDR3 has 15 residues. CDR1 is LNHNV, CDR2 YYDKDF, per germline (reference sequence). The DNA for the CDR3 is TGTGCCACCAGCGAGAGGGGGAGCTCTGGAAACACCATATATTTT. Residues: CATSERGSSGNTIYF.

The V call is TRBV19, the J call TRBJ1-1; D remains ambiguous. The V end lost 6 bases, the J end lost 2 bases, and 10 bases lay between the germline ends. The CDR3 is 13 amino acids. CDR1 is LNHDA, CDR2 SQIVND, per germline (reference sequence). The CDR3 DNA reads as TGTGCCAGTAGGAGCACAGCTAACACTGAAGCTTTCTTT. It encodes CASRSTANTEAFF. The full variable domain, rest sourced from reference TRBV19 and TRBJ1-1, is DGGITQSPKYLFRKEGQNVTLSCEQNLNHDAMYWYRQDPGQGLRLIYYSQIVNDFQKGDIAEGYSVSREKKESFPLTVTSAQKNPTAFYLCASRSTANTEAFFGQGTRLTVV.

V gene TRBV19 combines with J gene TRBJ1-6; 7 positions match TRBD1. CDR3 length equals 17 residues. V dropped 3 bases and J dropped 0; count of bases not matched to a gene: 5. Per germline, CDR1 LNHDA and CDR2 SQIVND (reference sequence). Here the CDR3 DNA reads TGTGCCAGTAGTATGGGACAGCGAAGCTCCTATAATTCACCCCTCCACTTT. The encoded protein is CASSMGQRSSYNSPLHF. Full variable domain (rest looked up from reference TRBV19 and TRBJ1-6): DGGITQSPKYLFRKEGQNVTLSCEQNLNHDAMYWYRQDPGQGLRLIYYSQIVNDFQKGDIAEGYSVSREKKESFPLTVTSAQKNPTAFYLCASSMGQRSSYNSPLHFGNGTRLTVT.

The V gene is TRBV4-2, the J gene TRBJ2-3; 11 bases match TRBD2. V was pared by 0 bases and J by 6 bases, with 11 bases of the junction left unmatched. The CDR3 is 18 amino acids. Germline-derived CDR1 and CDR2 are LGHNA and YNFKEQ. CDR3 in DNA: TGTGCCAGCAGCCAAGAAGGGGCTAGCGGGGGGTTATGGGATACGCAGTATTTT. Its translation is CASSQEGASGGLWDTQYF.